This T cell receptor beta chain appears in the sequencing data of a study of response to subunit inactivated influenza vaccine. General observations from the study: Only a handful of new T cells, the authors suggested, are recruited with each seasonal influenza vaccination.

The CDR3 length is 13 residues. In germline, CDR1 is SQVTM, CDR2 ANQGSEA. With 7 bases removed from V and 4 bases from J, the gap between germline ends came to 16 bases. Comments on this clonotype: Antigen unknown.

TCRdb reanalysed the RT-PCR reads using MiXCR and keeps one entry per CDR3 protein. The table shows around 520,000 distinct CDR3 sequences, with 12% occurring only once. Sequenced here: PBMCs from blood, sampled on the day of vaccination. The chain carries TRBV29-1 and TRBJ1-1; D possibly corresponds to TRBD1 (6 bases). This TCR derives from a man between 45 and 60 years old who received an inactivated influenza vaccine. The CDR3 nucleotides read TGCAGCGGGACAGTTAATGAAGGCACTGAAGCTTTCTTT. The encoded protein is CSGTVNEGTEAFF.